These 21 T cell receptor beta chains were sequenced from one sample in a study of T-cell reconstitution after alpha-beta-depleted transplantation in children. The TCRbeta library was prepared with unique molecular identifiers. One entry per CDR3 protein results from TCRdb running MiXCR on the PCR reads. This sample carries roughly 500,000 distinct CDR3 sequences, around 16% of them seen once, and the ten largest clones take 3.3%. Sequenced here: PBMCs from the stem cell graft donor, sampled from the stem cell graft. The receptor set was obtained from a human donor who donated a stem cell graft to a child with acute lymphoblastic leukemia.

This clonotype came up a few times. In DNA, the CDR3 is TGTGCCAGCAACCGGAAGGTCAGCTCCTACGAGCAGTACTTC. Encoded protein: CASNRKVSSYEQYF. The V and J genes are TRBV13 and TRBJ2-7; D gene unclear. There are 14 residues in the CDR3. Trimming took off 7 bases at V and 0 bases at J, with 13 bases between the two ends. Germline-derived CDR1 and CDR2 are PRHDT and FYEKMQ (reference sequence).

This clonotype was observed a few times. The chain is built from TRBV5-1 and TRBJ1-2, with 7 nucleotides matching TRBD1. The germline V gene encodes CDR1 SGHRS and CDR2 YFSETQ. The CDR3 loop spans 17 amino acids. V shed 3 bases and J 4 bases; nucleotides not matched to a gene: 15. CDR3 bases: TGCGCCAGCAGCTGGCGCGGAGACAGGGTTAGCGGCTATGGCTACACCTTC. It encodes CASSWRGDRVSGYGYTF. Full variable domain (remainder filled in from reference TRBV5-1 and TRBJ1-2): KAGVTQTPRYLIKTRGQQVTLSCSPISGHRSVSWYQQTPGQGLQFLFEYFSETQRNKGNFPGRFSGRQFSNSRSEMNVSTLELGDSALYLCASSWRGDRVSGYGYTFGSGTRLTVV.

This clonotype has a handful of counts. This chain connects TRBV7-9 to TRBJ1-4; no clear D. V was trimmed by 5 bases and J by 11 bases, leaving 12 bases between them. This CDR3 has 12 amino acids. Germline CDR1 reads SEHNR; CDR2 reads FQNEAQ (reference sequence). CDR3 bases: TGTGCCAGCAGCGGGAGTCAGCTTAAACTGTTTTTT. Translated: CASSGSQLKLFF.

Written as DNA, the CDR3 is TGTGCCAGCTCACCACAGGTTGGGGGCGAGCAGTACTTC. Residues: CASSPQVGGEQYF. The chain uses TRBV18 and TRBJ2-7, with D perhaps being TRBD1 or TRBD2 (5 bases each). The germline V gene encodes CDR1 KGHSH and CDR2 LQKENI. The V end was cut by 1 base, the J end by 6 bases, with 10 bases between. There are 13 residues in the CDR3.

The rearrangement joins TRBV20-1 to TRBJ2-1, with D perhaps TRBD1 or TRBD2 (5 bases each). Germline lookup yields CDR1 DFQATT and CDR2 SNEGSKA (reference sequence). V lost 4 bases to trimming and J lost 10 bases, with 17 bases between them. This CDR3 is 13 amino acids long. The CDR3 nucleotides read TGCAGTGCTAACCGGGGCAGCGCCTACGAGCAGTTCTTC. Its protein is CSANRGSAYEQFF.

This clonotype was counted only a few times. The V call is TRBV2, the J call TRBJ1-2; the D is unclear. The ends were cut back, 3 bases at V and 3 bases at J, with 23 bases in the middle. This CDR3 comprises 18 residues. CDR1 is SNHLY and CDR2 is FYNNEI in the germline V gene. The CDR3 spells CASSELLAVLNRDYGYTF. The CDR3 DNA reads TGTGCCAGCAGTGAGTTATTGGCGGTACTTAACCGGGACTATGGCTACACCTTC.

The table lists this clonotype with a count of one. J is TRBJ2-7 and V is TRBV9, with 7 positions matching TRBD2. This CDR3 contains 16 residues. CDR1 and CDR2 (germline): SGDLS, YYNGEE. With 0 bases clipped from V and 3 bases from J, the junction kept 9 bases outside the gene matches. The CDR3 loop is CASSVVAGANNYEQYF. The CDR3 nucleotides are TGTGCCAGCAGCGTAGTGGCGGGAGCGAATAACTACGAGCAGTACTTC. Together with reference TRBV9 and TRBJ2-7, the CDR3 gives the full variable domain: DSGVTQTPKHLITATGQRVTLRCSPRSGDLSVYWYQQSLDQGLQFLIQYYNGEERAKGNILERFSAQQFPDLHSELNLSSLELGDSALYFCASSVVAGANNYEQYFGPGTRLTVT.

The rearrangement links TRBV19 to TRBJ2-7; D uncertain. V dropped 5 bases and J dropped 0 bases, with 11 bases sitting between them. Germline CDR1 reads LNHDA; CDR2 reads SQIVND (reference sequence). The CDR3 loop spans 14 amino acids. The CDR3 protein is CASSLQMSSYEQYF. CDR3 nucleotides: TGTGCCAGTAGTCTCCAGATGTCCTCCTACGAGCAGTACTTC.

Only a few counts were recorded for this clonotype. V is TRBV5-4 and J is TRBJ1-1, with D maybe TRBD1 (5 bases). V lost 1 base to trimming and J lost 4 bases, with 14 bases between them. CDR3 length: 15 residues. CDR1 SGHNT and CDR2 YYREEE come from the germline V gene (reference sequence). Written as DNA, the CDR3 is TGTGCCAGCAGCTTGTTTCAGGGTGTCCCCACTGAAGCTTTCTTT. Translated: CASSLFQGVPTEAFF.

The chain recombines TRBV12-3 or TRBV12-4 with TRBJ1-5; D is unclear. The CDR3 loop spans 14 amino acids. V was trimmed by 6 bases and J by 9 bases, leaving 18 bases between them. CDR3: CASSQRPPRLPQHF. The CDR3 region has the DNA TGTGCCAGCAGCCAGAGACCGCCGCGGTTGCCCCAGCATTTT.

This clonotype has more than one count but fewer than ten. The chain joins TRBV29-1 to TRBJ1-2, with D unresolved. V was trimmed by 4 bases and J by 6 bases, leaving 12 bases between them. Germline V gene data show CDR1 as SQVTM and CDR2 as ANQGSEA. The CDR3 covers 12 residues. The CDR3 loop is CSVVEEGHGYTF. The CDR3 DNA sequence: TGCAGCGTTGTAGAGGAGGGCCATGGCTACACCTTC.

The rearrangement joins TRBV20-1 to TRBJ1-1; no firm D call. Per germline, CDR1 DFQATT and CDR2 SNEGSKA (reference sequence). With 6 bases removed from V and 8 bases from J, the gap between germline ends came to 7 bases. This CDR3 is built from 9 residues. CDR3 sequence (DNA): TGCAGTGCCAAGGGCGAAGCTTTCTTT. Amino acids: CSAKGEAFF.

This rearrangement joins TRBV5-5 to TRBJ2-1; D is undetermined. Deletions cut 0 bases from V and 2 bases from J, with 9 bases between. CDR1 is SGHKS, CDR2 YYEKEE, per germline (reference sequence). The CDR3 consists of 15 residues. The CDR3 protein is CASSLERLAYNEQFF. The CDR3 DNA reads as TGTGCCAGCAGCTTGGAGCGCTTAGCCTACAATGAGCAGTTCTTC.

This clonotype showed up many times. This rearrangement joins TRBV12-3 or TRBV12-4 to TRBJ2-5, with a weak D call TRBD1 (7 bases). Trimming left V 3 bases short and J 3 bases short, with 14 bases between. The CDR3 consists of 15 residues. DNA of the CDR3: TGTGCCAGCAGTTTGACGACAGGGAGGAAAGAGACCCAGTACTTC. The encoded protein is CASSLTTGRKETQYF.

V gene TRBV9 combines with J gene TRBJ1-1; TRBD1 might be the D (5 bases). CDR1 is SGDLS, CDR2 YYNGEE, per germline. V was pared by 3 bases and J by 3 bases, with 15 bases between. The CDR3 loop spans 15 amino acids. In nucleotides, the CDR3 is TGTGCCAGCAGCGCGAACCAGGGAGGAGACACTGAAGCTTTCTTT. Amino acids: CASSANQGGDTEAFF.

The table lists this clonotype with a few counts. The V gene is TRBV7-3, the J gene TRBJ1-1, with unresolved D. Germline V gives CDR1 SGHTA, CDR2 FQGTGA. Trimming cost V 5 bases and J 5 bases, with 12 bases left between them. The length of the CDR3 is 13 residues. The CDR3 sequence is CASSPMMRTEAFF. CDR3 nucleotides: TGTGCCAGCAGCCCGATGATGAGGACTGAAGCTTTCTTT.

This sequence joins TRBV5-1 and TRBJ2-1; a possible D gene is TRBD1 (6 bases). The V end lost 0 bases, the J end lost 5 bases, and 18 bases lay between the germline ends. There are 17 residues in the CDR3. In germline, CDR1 is SGHRS, CDR2 YFSETQ. CDR3 DNA sequence: TGCGCCAGCAGCTTGGTTTTTCCAGGGGCGTACCACAATGAGCAGTTCTTC. It translates to CASSLVFPGAYHNEQFF.

This clonotype was seen only a few times. The V and J genes are TRBV4-2 and TRBJ1-2, with 8 bases identical to TRBD1. The J segment lost 4 bases and the V segment lost 1 base, leaving 5 bases of the junction unmatched. Germline CDR1 LGHNA, CDR2 YNFKEQ. CDR3 length equals 15 residues. The CDR3, as DNA: TGTGCCAGCAGCCAAGCGACAGGGGTTGGCTATGGCTACACCTTC. It specifies CASSQATGVGYGYTF.

This clonotype was detected a few times. The J gene is TRBJ1-1, the V gene TRBV14, with D hard to call. Per germline, CDR1 SGHDN and CDR2 FVKESK. Trimming removed 1 base from V and 0 bases from J, with 3 bases in between. There are 13 residues in the CDR3. For the CDR3, the DNA is TGTGCCAGCAGCCAAGCTATGAACACTGAAGCTTTCTTT. Amino acids: CASSQAMNTEAFF.

The chain carries TRBV29-1 and TRBJ1-2; D ambiguous. The CDR3 consists of 14 residues. The V gene lost 5 bases and the J gene lost 4 bases, with 17 bases spanning the gap. CDR1 SQVTM and CDR2 ANQGSEA come from the germline V gene. The CDR3 sequence is CSVPLTEFGYGYTF. The CDR3 DNA reads as TGCAGCGTTCCATTGACGGAATTTGGCTATGGCTACACCTTC.

In its sample, this clonotype was seen a few times. The V and J genes are TRBV7-3 and TRBJ2-3; the D is unclear. Deletions cut 1 base from V and 2 bases from J, with 7 bases between. Germline V gives CDR1 SGHTA, CDR2 FQGTGA. The CDR3 contains 14 residues. The DNA of the CDR3 is TGTGCCAGCAGCTTAATCGGGCCCACAGATACGCAGTATTTT. Its translation: CASSLIGPTDTQYF.